This TCR beta chain was profiled in a study of cytomegalovirus exposure and HLA in healthy donors. The study, taken as a whole, reports: The number of N-insertions in an Asian-associated ancestry cluster was reportedly below the approximately 680-donor mean in a later analysis.

Both 60 Vbeta primers and 13 Jbeta primers went into the PCR. Only in-frame clones appear in the TCRdb table, and some are missing; sequencing was by immunoSEQ multiplex PCR. The table includes 200,000 to 250,000 clones, about 83% detected once. This cohort consisted of healthy bone marrow donors. V shed 4 bases, J shed 7 bases, and the junction held 11 bases outside the gene matches. The CDR3 covers 16 residues. The V gene's germline CDR1 is SNHLY and CDR2 FYNNEI. Comments on this clone: No antigen is known for it.

The specimen was PBMCs. This chain joins TRBV2 and TRBJ2-1; TRBD2 aligns across 9 bases. The TCR sequence derives from a human donor in good health. The CDR3 DNA sequence: TGTGCCAGCAGTGTTCTTCGCGGGAGGGCCAAAAATGAGCAGTTCTTC. Amino acids: CASSVLRGRAKNEQFF. The full variable domain, rest sourced from reference TRBV2 and TRBJ2-1, is EPEVTQTPSHQVTQMGQEVILRCVPISNHLYFYWYRQILGQKVEFLVSFYNNEISEKSEIFDDQFSVERPDGSNFTLKIRSTKLEDSAMYFCASSVLRGRAKNEQFFGPGTRLTVL.